This T cell receptor beta chain appears in the sequencing data of a study of blood T cell repertoires in COVID-19. Trimming took 5 bases from V and 0 from J; bases not matched to a gene: 5. From germline, CDR1 is MDHEN and CDR2 SYDVKM. The CDR3 runs to 15 residues. Profiling relied on immunoSEQ multiplex PCR, and the TCRdb table lists in-frame clones only, not all of them. The table shows hundreds of thousands of clones, with 79% occurring only once. The clonotype was recovered from a middle-aged woman with active or convalescent COVID-19. The chain carries TRBV28 and TRBJ1-2, with 8 nucleotides matching TRBD1. The sample comprised peripheral blood. The CDR3 DNA is TGTGCCAGCAGTCTCTCACAGGGGGCTAACTATGGCTACACCTTC. Residues: CASSLSQGANYGYTF.